This TCR beta chain originates from a study of blood T cell repertoires in COVID-19. Study background: There were acute and convalescent COVID-19 samples, and they came from the United States, Italy and Spain.

Trimming took 6 bases from V and 1 from J; bases not matched to a gene: 6. The CDR3 consists of 14 residues. The germline gives CDR1 MNHEY, CDR2 SVGAGI. Participant age was roughly 18 to 100 years, and participants resided in approximately 25 US areas. Participants had their cohort set by participant-reported clinical history. Per the authors' pipeline: It was from reference gene primer amplification that nucleated cell counts were estimated. Sequencing used immunoSEQ multiplex PCR; TCRdb keeps in-frame clones, though not all of them. From that table come the V and J calls and clone size; the DNA was used to work out D and trimming. Altogether some 150,000 clones are present, 70% to 85% being singletons, with the ten largest covering about 16%. This clone showed up many times.

This clonotype was sampled from a man aged 50 or older who had recovered from COVID-19. The gene calls are TRBV6-5 and TRBJ2-7; 7 nucleotides line up with TRBD1. Sequencing input: PBMCs or T cells enriched from blood (not recorded which). CDR3 sequence: CASSLTGMSYEQYF. Written as DNA, the CDR3 is TGTGCCAGCAGCTTGACAGGGATGTCCTACGAGCAGTACTTC.